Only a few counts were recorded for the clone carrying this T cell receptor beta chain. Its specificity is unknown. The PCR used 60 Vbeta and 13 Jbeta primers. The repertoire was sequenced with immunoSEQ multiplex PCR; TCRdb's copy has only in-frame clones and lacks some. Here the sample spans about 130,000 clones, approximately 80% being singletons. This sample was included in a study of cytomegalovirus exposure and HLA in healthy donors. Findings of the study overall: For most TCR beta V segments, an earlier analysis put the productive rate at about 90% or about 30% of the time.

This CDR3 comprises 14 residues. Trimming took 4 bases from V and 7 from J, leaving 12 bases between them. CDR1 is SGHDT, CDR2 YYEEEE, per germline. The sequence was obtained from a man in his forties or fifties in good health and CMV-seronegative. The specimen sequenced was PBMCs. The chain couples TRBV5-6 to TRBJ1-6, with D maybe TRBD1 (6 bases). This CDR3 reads CASSLGHGNSPLHF. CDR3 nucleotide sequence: TGTGCCAGCAGCCTGGGACACGGCAATTCACCCCTCCACTTT.